Following are 20 T cell receptor beta chains from one sample sequenced in a study of blood T cell repertoires in COVID-19. Sequencing used immunoSEQ multiplex PCR; TCRdb keeps in-frame clones, though not all of them. This sample has about 280,000 clones; approximately 80% occur once, and the top ten carry 5%. Source material: PBMCs or T cells enriched from blood (not recorded which). The origin of the receptors is a man in his forties who had been exposed to COVID-19.

The gene calls are TRBV27 and TRBJ1-2; no clear D. V shed 2 bases and J shed 2 bases, with 6 bases lying between them. Germline CDR1 MNHEY, CDR2 SMNVEV (reference sequence). The CDR3 consists of 13 residues. This CDR3 is CASSLGPNYGYTF. CDR3 in DNA: TGTGCCAGCAGTTTAGGCCCGAACTATGGCTACACCTTC.

The V and J genes are TRBV5-1 and TRBJ1-4; the D is unclear. CDR1 is SGHRS, CDR2 YFSETQ, per germline. With 0 bases removed from V and 4 bases from J, the gap between germline ends came to 7 bases. The CDR3 is 14 residues long. CDR3 sequence: CASSLANGNEKLFF. CDR3 coding DNA: TGCGCCAGCAGCTTGGCCAACGGTAATGAAAAACTGTTTTTT.

The J gene is TRBJ2-7, the V gene TRBV6-5; D possibly corresponds to TRBD2 (5 bases). V was pared by 11 bases and J by 6 bases, with 17 bases between. The CDR3 totals 12 residues. The germline V gene has CDR1 MNHEY and CDR2 SVGAGI. The CDR3 DNA reads TGTGCCTCCCAAAAGGAGGTAGGCGAGCAGTACTTC. Translation gives CASQKEVGEQYF.

The chain recombines TRBV19 with TRBJ1-1, with D perhaps matching TRBD1 (6 bases). Between the trimmed V and J ends, which lost 9 bases and 11 bases, there was a span of 22 bases. Germline-derived CDR1 and CDR2 are LNHDA and SQIVND (reference sequence). There are 13 residues in the CDR3. Here the CDR3 DNA reads TGTGCCAGCCTCCAAAGGCAACAGGGCAAGGCTTTCTTT. This gives the protein CASLQRQQGKAFF. Drawing the rest from reference TRBV19 and TRBJ1-1, the complete variable domain is DGGITQSPKYLFRKEGQNVTLSCEQNLNHDAMYWYRQDPGQGLRLIYYSQIVNDFQKGDIAEGYSVSREKKESFPLTVTSAQKNPTAFYLCASLQRQQGKAFFGQGTRLTVV.

J is TRBJ2-7 and V is TRBV5-8; D is ambiguous. Germline CDR1 SGHTS, CDR2 YDEGEE. The CDR3 contains 11 residues. V was trimmed by 7 bases and J by 0 bases, leaving 5 bases between them. Here the CDR3 reads CASENSYEQYF. DNA of the CDR3: TGTGCCAGCGAGAACTCCTACGAGCAGTACTTC.

The chain joins TRBV12-3 or TRBV12-4 to TRBJ2-4; TRBD1 is a possible D gene (6 bases). The V gene lost 5 bases and the J gene lost 7 bases, with 12 bases spanning the gap. The length of the CDR3 is 13 residues. The CDR3 is CASSPSRGNIQYF. CDR3 coding DNA: TGTGCCAGCAGTCCGTCCAGGGGTAACATTCAGTACTTC.

The V call is TRBV10-3, the J call TRBJ1-5, with D unresolved. V was cut by 10 bases and J by 4 bases, with 11 bases left in between. Germline CDR1 ENHRY, CDR2 SYGVKD. This CDR3 spans 12 amino acids. The CDR3 nucleotides are TGTGCCAGCAACGGGGTTAATCAGCCCCAGCATTTT. Translated, it gives CASNGVNQPQHF.

The V call is TRBV2, the J call TRBJ1-5, with a tentative D call TRBD1 (6 bases). V lost 6 bases and J lost 5, with 20 bases in between. The CDR3 is made up of 16 amino acids. Germline V gene lookup returns CDR1 SNHLY and CDR2 FYNNEI. The CDR3 spells CASSPNYGQFDQPQHF. The CDR3, as DNA: TGTGCCAGCAGCCCGAATTACGGACAGTTCGATCAGCCCCAGCATTTT.

As to this clone: This CDR3 is also generated by other DNA sequences in the sample. V gene TRBV6-5 combines with J gene TRBJ1-1, with D unresolved. This CDR3 contains 13 residues. From germline, CDR1 is MNHEY and CDR2 SVGAGI. V lost 2 bases and J lost 1, with 5 bases in between. CDR3 protein: CASSYGQNTEAFF. Written as DNA, the CDR3 is TGTGCCAGCAGTTACGGGCAGAACACTGAAGCTTTCTTT.

The V and J genes are TRBV2 and TRBJ2-5; a weak D match, TRBD2 (6 bases). The CDR3 covers 14 residues. In germline, CDR1 is SNHLY, CDR2 FYNNEI. Deletions cut 7 bases from V and 2 bases from J, with 14 bases between. The CDR3 reads CASTQRRGQETQYF. CDR3 DNA sequence: TGTGCCAGCACACAACGACGGGGGCAAGAGACCCAGTACTTC.

This clone was seen more than once but under ten times. The chain has TRBV30 and TRBJ1-2; 9 nucleotides agree with TRBD1. The CDR3 is 12 amino acids. CDR1 and CDR2 (germline): GTSNPN, SVGIG (reference sequence). V was pared by 1 base and J by 8 bases, with 2 bases of the junction left unmatched. The CDR3 sequence: CAWSAGTGGYTF. CDR3 in DNA: TGTGCCTGGAGTGCCGGGACAGGGGGCTACACCTTC. Using reference TRBV30 and TRBJ1-2 for the parts outside the CDR3, the full variable domain is SQTIHQWPATLVQPVGSPLSLECTVEGTSNPNLYWYRQAAGRGLQLLFYSVGIGQISSEVPQNLSASRPQDRQFILSSKKLLLSDSGFYLCAWSAGTGGYTFGSGTRLTVV.

The V call is TRBV9, the J call TRBJ2-2; 11 positions match TRBD2. The trim removed 5 bases at V and 4 bases at J, leaving 4 bases unmatched. The CDR3 runs 15 residues. Germline CDR1 SGDLS, CDR2 YYNGEE. The CDR3 nucleotides are TGTGCCAGCAGGATTGGGACTAGCGGCACCGGGGAGCTGTTTTTT. Its protein is CASRIGTSGTGELFF.

This clone was detected a few times. The DNA for the CDR3 is TGTGCCAGCAGTTTGCATGCGGTAAATAACTATGGCTACACCTTC. Translation: CASSLHAVNNYGYTF. The chain carries TRBV28 and TRBJ1-2; D ambiguous. The CDR3 has 15 residues. The germline V gene has CDR1 MDHEN and CDR2 SYDVKM. V was shortened by 3 bases and J by 1 base, with 12 bases between the two germline ends.

This clone was picked up many times. The rearrangement links TRBV3-1 (or the pseudogene TRBV3-2) to TRBJ1-2; D not certain. Trimming stripped 0 bases from V and 4 bases from J, with 15 bases between. From germline, CDR1 is LGHDT and CDR2 YNNKEL (reference sequence). The CDR3 extends over 16 amino acids. The CDR3 region is CASSQEVTGLAYGYTF. As DNA, the CDR3 is TGTGCCAGCAGCCAAGAGGTGACTGGATTGGCCTATGGCTACACCTTC.

This chain connects TRBV6-1 to TRBJ2-5; a possible D gene is TRBD2 (6 bases). This CDR3 region has 17 residues. Germline V gives CDR1 MNHNS, CDR2 SASEGT. The V end lost 4 bases, the J end lost 2 bases, and 20 bases lay between the germline ends. The CDR3 bases are TGTGCCAGCAGTGTGAATGTTAGAGCGGGCGAACAAGAGACCCAGTACTTC. This translates into CASSVNVRAGEQETQYF.

The rearrangement joins TRBV1 to TRBJ1-1. TRBV1 is designated a pseudogene. The CDR3 has 10 amino acids. CDR3 in amino acids: CTSSQAEAFF. CDR3 bases: TGCACCAGCAGCCAAGCGGAAGCTTTCTTT.

This sequence joins TRBV7-8 and TRBJ2-2; the match to TRBD2 covers 9 bases. Germline V lookup: CDR1 SGHVS, CDR2 FQNEAQ. The trim removed 5 bases at V and 4 bases at J, leaving 11 bases unmatched. The CDR3 extends over 17 amino acids. The CDR3 DNA reads TGTGCCAGCAGCCTATCACTTAGCGGGAGAGGCACCGGGGAGCTGTTTTTT. Its protein is CASSLSLSGRGTGELFF.

The V gene is TRBV4-1, the J gene TRBJ1-3; D call uncertain. Per the germline V gene, CDR1 is MGHRA and CDR2 is YSYEKL. The length of the CDR3 is 17 residues. The V gene lost 0 bases and the J gene lost 0 bases, with 12 bases spanning the gap. This CDR3 reads CASSQESAKVSGNTIYF. The CDR3 DNA follows: TGCGCCAGCAGCCAAGAAAGTGCGAAAGTCTCTGGAAACACCATATATTTT.

This chain joins TRBV6-5 and TRBJ2-7, with 7 bases lining up with TRBD2. The CDR3 covers 13 residues. Germline lookup yields CDR1 MNHEY and CDR2 SVGAGI. Unmatched junction bases numbered 3, after V lost 7 bases and J lost 0 bases. The CDR3 loop reads CASTPGGSYEQYF. Written as DNA, the CDR3 is TGTGCCAGCACCCCGGGGGGCTCCTACGAGCAGTACTTC.

This clone was seen a single time. V is TRBV2 and J is TRBJ1-6; D ambiguous. The CDR3 is 15 residues long. Trimming stripped 3 bases from V and 8 bases from J, with 14 bases between. CDR1 and CDR2 (germline): SNHLY, FYNNEI. This chain's CDR3 is CASSDQQREDSPLHF. The CDR3 nucleotides read TGTGCCAGCAGTGACCAACAGAGGGAGGATTCACCCCTCCACTTT.